Reported below is one TCR beta chain. Primers: 60 Vbeta forward and 13 Jbeta reverse. Produced via immunoSEQ multiplex PCR; TCRdb's table is partial and in-frame only. This table lists just over 50,000 clones. The sample is drawn from a study of cytomegalovirus exposure and HLA in healthy donors. Study-level information: There were 117 million unique TCR beta sequences, drawn from about 190 million T cells, in an earlier analysis.

The specimen sequenced was PBMCs. The clonotype originates from an older woman in good health and CMV-seropositive.

The CDR3 spells CASSFRGTGVEKLFF. CDR3 in DNA: TGTGCCAGCAGTTTCCGGGGGACAGGGGTAGAAAAACTGTTTTTT. The genes are TRBV27 and TRBJ1-4, with TRBD1 matching 10 bases. The CDR3 length is 15 residues. The V gene end was trimmed by 3 bases and the J gene end by 8 bases; junction bases not matched to a gene: 6. Germline CDR1 MNHEY, CDR2 SMNVEV (reference sequence). Full variable domain (remainder filled in from reference TRBV27 and TRBJ1-4): EAQVTQNPRYLITVTGKKLTVTCSQNMNHEYMSWYRQDPGLGLRQIYYSMNVEVTDKGDVPEGYKVSRKEKRNFPLILESPSPNQTSLYFCASSFRGTGVEKLFFGSGTQLSVL.